This T cell receptor (beta chain) was retrieved from a study of T-cell memory formation after mild COVID-19. On the study more broadly: Largely donor-specific TCR clusters were found. Study-wide results and caveats: Prior to infection, memory already included some responding clones, suggesting cross-reactive memory joined.

From 5'RACE with constant-segment primers came TCR alpha and TCR beta cDNA libraries that carried sample barcodes and UMIs. TCRdb reprocessed the 5' RACE reads via MiXCR and lists one record per CDR3 protein. The sample gives a few hundred thousand distinct CDR3 sequences, 13% to 15% of which show up once; roughly a fifth is in the top ten. On this clonotype: Its antigen is not known.

This CDR3 has 13 amino acids. Trimming pared 0 bases from V and 7 bases from J, leaving 10 bases between. Germline loops: CDR1 SGHRS, CDR2 YFSETQ. The sequenced sample consisted of PBMCs or a T cell subset sorted from them (not recorded which). The chain employs TRBV5-1 and TRBJ1-1; D not certain. This sequence originates from a man in his late teens or twenties who had mild COVID-19 (a few samples of this study predate the infection). Cell type and time point are not known. The CDR3, as DNA: TGCGCCAGCAGCTTGGGGGCGCAAGATGAAGCTTTCTTT. This sequence encodes CASSLGAQDEAFF.